This is a list of T cell receptor beta chains from one sample in a study of cytomegalovirus exposure and HLA in healthy donors. Here immunoSEQ multiplex PCR was the method, and the copy in TCRdb shows in-frame clones only, minus some. The table lists about 360,000 clones, roughly 85% of them singletons. Input material: PBMCs. Receptor source: a young woman in good health and CMV-seronegative. Each CDR3 is given without its conserved first and last residue.

TRBJ1-4 | TRBV27 | ASSWNRANEKLF
TRBJ2-7 | TRBV28 | ASSAQGSEQY
TRBJ1-1 | TRBV28 | ASRGLGGGLEAF
TRBJ2-3 | TRBV27 | ASSLGLAGGLSTDTQY
TRBJ1-6 | TRBV6-6 | ASSLTDPDNSPLH
TRBJ1-1 | TRBV6-5 | ASSYIRGFNTEAF
TRBJ2-3 | TRBV30 | AWSTPERSTDTQY
TRBJ1-1 | TRBV5-1 | ASSLTGANTEAF
TRBJ2-2 | TRBV4-1 | ASSPVQAANTGELF
TRBJ2-5 | TRBV19 | ASSRQGLGETQY
TRBJ1-4 | TRBV25-1 | ASSGQVNEKLF
TRBJ2-3 | TRBV9 | ASSSSDGMADTQY
TRBJ2-7 | TRBV6-5 | ASSSRDYTYEQY
TRBJ1-1 | TRBV19 | ASIRGQNTEAF
TRBJ1-1 | TRBV9 | ASSVQVNTEAF
TRBJ2-3 | TRBV7-2 | ASSLGGQGGTDTQY
TRBJ2-1 | TRBV2 | ASKSGGRDEQF
TRBJ2-1 | TRBV14 | ASSQARSILRDRAEQF
TRBJ2-3 | TRBV4-1 | ASSQGPTTRY
TRBJ1-1 | TRBV28 | ASRDREPTEAF
TRBJ2-7 | TRBV4-2 | ASSPSAGTYEQY
TRBJ2-7 | TRBV28 | ASRKQASSVEQY
TRBJ1-6 | TRBV28 | ASSLPKDRGNRPYNSPLH
TRBJ1-2 | TRBV5-5 | ASSPLEGAYGYT
TRBJ2-7 | TRBV28 | ASAAGQSYEQY
TRBJ1-2 | TRBV5-8 | ASSLKGAGGSYGYT
TRBJ2-7 | TRBV14 | ASSQGRGQPRTYEQY
TRBJ2-4 | TRBV6-1 | ASSEGGAVPFLAKNIQY
TRBJ2-7 | TRBV7-9 | ASSSVRSYEQY
TRBJ1-1 | TRBV7-9 | ASSLDQDTEAF
TRBJ1-2 | TRBV28 | ASSFLYSGQGTNYGYT
TRBJ2-7 | TRBV28 | ASSRQGFSYEQY
TRBJ1-1 | TRBV7-9 | ASSPPHYASNTEAF
TRBJ2-3 | TRBV9 | ASSGTGDPQYTSTDTQY
TRBJ1-4 | TRBV6-5 | ASSYSRAEKLF
TRBJ2-1 | TRBV11-2 | ASRSVNNEQF
TRBJ1-5 | TRBV28 | ASSLVQRVHQPQH
TRBJ2-7 | TRBV21-1 | ASGPGTGSRESGYEQY
TRBJ2-7 | TRBV5-1 | ASSLGQGIPYEQY
TRBJ2-1 | TRBV6-1 | ASSEQGGLREQF
TRBJ1-2 | TRBV27 | ASSFDGDGYT
TRBJ1-1 | TRBV5-1 | ASSPTQNTEAF
TRBJ2-2 | TRBV7-9 | ASSLVSGFVPTGELF
TRBJ2-1 | TRBV7-2 | ASSTGLSSYNEQF
TRBJ1-2 | TRBV6-1 | ASSDLATGTGGYT
TRBJ1-2 | TRBV18 | ASSPPGGDGYT
TRBJ1-6 | TRBV6-5 | ASRTGGMNSPLH
TRBJ2-7 | TRBV5-5 | ASSLGGTGTISYEQY
TRBJ2-1 | TRBV27 | ASSSPGGEGLLYNEQF